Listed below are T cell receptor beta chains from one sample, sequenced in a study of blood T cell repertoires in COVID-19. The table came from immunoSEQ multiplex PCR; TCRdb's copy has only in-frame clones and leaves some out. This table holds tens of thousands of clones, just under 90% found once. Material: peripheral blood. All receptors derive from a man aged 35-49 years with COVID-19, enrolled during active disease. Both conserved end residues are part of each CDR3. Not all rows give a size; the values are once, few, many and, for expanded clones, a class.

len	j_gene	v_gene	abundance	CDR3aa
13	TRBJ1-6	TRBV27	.	CASSGQGDSPLHF
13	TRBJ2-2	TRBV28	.	CASSLGGGGELFF
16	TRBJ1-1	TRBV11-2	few	CASSLEGQVKNTEAFF
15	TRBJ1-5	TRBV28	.	CASTPQRVGNQPQHF
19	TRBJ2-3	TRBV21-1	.	CASSKGRRRREEGTDTQYF
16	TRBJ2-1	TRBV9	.	CASSVASLAGYNEQFF
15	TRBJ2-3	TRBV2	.	CASSSLAGGPNTQYF
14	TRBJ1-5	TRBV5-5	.	CASSTGTSNQPQHF
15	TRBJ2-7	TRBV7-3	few	CASSLGLGGPYEQYF
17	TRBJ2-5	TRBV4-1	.	CASSQRKTSGVLETQYF
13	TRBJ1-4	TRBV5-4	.	CASSFEREEKLFF
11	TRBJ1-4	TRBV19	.	CASTESEKLFF
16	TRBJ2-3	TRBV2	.	CASSEAGDRGKDTQYF
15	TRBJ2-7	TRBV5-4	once	CASRDHRDPGTEQYF
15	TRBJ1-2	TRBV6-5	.	CASRGGQVANYGYTF
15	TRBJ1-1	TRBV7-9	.	CASSLVEGGYTEAFF
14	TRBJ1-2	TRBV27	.	CASSARQGAYGYTF
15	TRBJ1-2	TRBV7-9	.	CASSLLGDSLYGYTF
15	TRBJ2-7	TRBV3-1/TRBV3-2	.	CASSHPSGTVCEQYF
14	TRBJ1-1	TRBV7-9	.	CASSLQGANTEAFF
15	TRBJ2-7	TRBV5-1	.	CASSGSGTPGAEQYF
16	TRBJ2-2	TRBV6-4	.	CASSDSASGETGELFF
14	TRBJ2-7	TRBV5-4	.	CASSFGPTSYEQYF
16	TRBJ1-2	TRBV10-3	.	CAISEPKTGAGYGYTF
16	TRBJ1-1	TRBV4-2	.	CASSHTQGGLNTEAFF
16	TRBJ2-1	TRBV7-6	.	CASSLGAGPSYNEQFF
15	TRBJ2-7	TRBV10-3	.	CAISESAAGGYEQYF
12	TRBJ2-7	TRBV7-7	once	CASSGTGGEQYF
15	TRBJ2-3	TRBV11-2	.	CASSPYGRSTDTQYF
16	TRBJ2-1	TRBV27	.	CASSLLSSGGYNEQFF
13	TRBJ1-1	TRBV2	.	CASRDYGTEEAFF
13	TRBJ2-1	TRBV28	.	CASSFPINNEQFF
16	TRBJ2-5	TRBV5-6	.	CASSLSGRGDQETQYF
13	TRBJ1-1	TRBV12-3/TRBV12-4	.	CASSADRGPEAFF
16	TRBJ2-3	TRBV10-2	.	CASSLGTGLSTDTQYF
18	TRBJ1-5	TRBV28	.	CASSSPSLGGGWNQPQHF
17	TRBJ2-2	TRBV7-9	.	CASSFPSDTPNTGELFF
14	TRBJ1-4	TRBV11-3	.	CASTQSGGNEKLFF
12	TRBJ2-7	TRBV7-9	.	CASSFNYYEQYF